This T cell receptor (beta chain) came from a study of blood T cell repertoires in COVID-19. Study information: Italy, Spain and the United States were the sources of the convalescent and acute COVID-19 samples. PBMCs, B-cell-depleted T cells, or T cells were the source of the cDNA or gDNA that made up the material.

The CDR3 loop spans 14 amino acids. Germline values: CDR1 SGHRS, CDR2 YFSETQ. V shed 4 bases, J shed 4 bases, and the junction held 5 bases outside the gene matches. Methods used by the authors: Reference gene primer amplification in the assay estimated nucleated cell counts. Generated by immunoSEQ multiplex PCR, the TCRdb table keeps only in-frame clones and is missing some. D and trimming were read from the DNA, whereas the V and J calls and clone size are those reported in that table. The table records approximately 210,000 clones, 83% of them present only once. V usage is TRBV5-1 and J usage is TRBJ1-2, with TRBD1 matching 9 bases. The TCR originated in a man in his forties or fifties with active or convalescent COVID-19. The sample comprised peripheral blood. The CDR3 spells CASSMTGGVYGYTF. CDR3 DNA: TGCGCCAGCAGCATGACAGGGGGAGTCTATGGCTACACCTTC.